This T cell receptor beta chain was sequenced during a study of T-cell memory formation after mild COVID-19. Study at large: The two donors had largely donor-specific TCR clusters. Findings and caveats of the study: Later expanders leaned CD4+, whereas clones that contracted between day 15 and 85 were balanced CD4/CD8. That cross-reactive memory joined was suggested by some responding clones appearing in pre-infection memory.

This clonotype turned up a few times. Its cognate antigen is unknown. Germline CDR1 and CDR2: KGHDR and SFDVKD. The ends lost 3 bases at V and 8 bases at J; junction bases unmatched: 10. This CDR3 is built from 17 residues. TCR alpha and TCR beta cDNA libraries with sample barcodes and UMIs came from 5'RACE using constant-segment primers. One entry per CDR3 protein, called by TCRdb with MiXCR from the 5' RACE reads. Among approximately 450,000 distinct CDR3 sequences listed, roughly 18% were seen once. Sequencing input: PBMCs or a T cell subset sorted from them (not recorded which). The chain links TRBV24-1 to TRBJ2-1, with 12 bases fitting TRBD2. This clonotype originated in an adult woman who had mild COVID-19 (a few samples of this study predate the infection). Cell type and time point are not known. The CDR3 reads CATSDPGLAGKWDEQFF. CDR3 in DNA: TGTGCCACCAGTGATCCCGGACTAGCGGGGAAGTGGGATGAGCAGTTCTTC.